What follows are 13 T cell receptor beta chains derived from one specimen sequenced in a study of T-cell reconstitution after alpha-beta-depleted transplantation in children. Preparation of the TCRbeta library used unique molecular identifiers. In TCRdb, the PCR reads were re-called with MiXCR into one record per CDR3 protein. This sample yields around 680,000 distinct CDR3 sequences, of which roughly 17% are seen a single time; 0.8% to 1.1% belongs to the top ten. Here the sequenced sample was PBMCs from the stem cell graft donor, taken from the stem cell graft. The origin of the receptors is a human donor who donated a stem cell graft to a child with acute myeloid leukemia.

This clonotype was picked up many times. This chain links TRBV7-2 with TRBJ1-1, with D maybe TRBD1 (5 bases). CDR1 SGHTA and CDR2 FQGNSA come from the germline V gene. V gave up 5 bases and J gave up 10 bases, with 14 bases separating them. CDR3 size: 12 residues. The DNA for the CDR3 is TGTGCCAGCAGCAATGGAGGTGGGGGAGCTTTCTTT. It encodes CASSNGGGGAFF.

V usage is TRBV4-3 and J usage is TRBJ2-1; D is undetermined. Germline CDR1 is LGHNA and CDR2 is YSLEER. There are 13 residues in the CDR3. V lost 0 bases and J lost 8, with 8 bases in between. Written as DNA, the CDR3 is TGCGCCAGCAGCCAAGATAGGCTTGATGAGCAGTTCTTC. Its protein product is CASSQDRLDEQFF.

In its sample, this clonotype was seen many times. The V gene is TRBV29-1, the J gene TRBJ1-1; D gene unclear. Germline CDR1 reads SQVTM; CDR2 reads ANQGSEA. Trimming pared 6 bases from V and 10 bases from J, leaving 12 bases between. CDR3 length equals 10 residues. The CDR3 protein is CSVAELGAFF. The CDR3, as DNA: TGCAGCGTCGCCGAACTGGGAGCTTTCTTT.

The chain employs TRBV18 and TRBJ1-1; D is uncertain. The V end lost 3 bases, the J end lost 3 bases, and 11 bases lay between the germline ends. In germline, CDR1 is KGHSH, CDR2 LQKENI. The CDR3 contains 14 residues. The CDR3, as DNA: TGTGCCAGCTCACCGTACACGGGCTACACTGAAGCTTTCTTT. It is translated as CASSPYTGYTEAFF.

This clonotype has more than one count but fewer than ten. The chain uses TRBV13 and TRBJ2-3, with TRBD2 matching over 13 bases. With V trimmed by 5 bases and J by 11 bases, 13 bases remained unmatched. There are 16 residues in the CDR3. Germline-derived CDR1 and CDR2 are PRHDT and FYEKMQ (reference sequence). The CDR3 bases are TGTGCCAGCAGCCACCGACTAGCGGGGGGACGATACGGGCAGTATTTT. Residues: CASSHRLAGGRYGQYF.

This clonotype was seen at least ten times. The CDR3 bases are TGTGCCAGTAGTATAGACGGTGGCCCCAGAGATACGCAGTATTTT. As protein: CASSIDGGPRDTQYF. The rearrangement links TRBV19 to TRBJ2-3, with D hard to call. Deletions cut 0 bases from V and 5 bases from J, with 12 bases between. The CDR3 loop spans 15 amino acids. The germline V gene has CDR1 LNHDA and CDR2 SQIVND (reference sequence).

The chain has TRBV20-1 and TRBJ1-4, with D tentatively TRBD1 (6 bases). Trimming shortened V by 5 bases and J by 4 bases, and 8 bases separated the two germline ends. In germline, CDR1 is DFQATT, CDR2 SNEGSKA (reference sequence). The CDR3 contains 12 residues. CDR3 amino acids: CSAEQGNEKLFF. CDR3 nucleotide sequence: TGCAGTGCTGAACAGGGTAATGAAAAACTGTTTTTT.

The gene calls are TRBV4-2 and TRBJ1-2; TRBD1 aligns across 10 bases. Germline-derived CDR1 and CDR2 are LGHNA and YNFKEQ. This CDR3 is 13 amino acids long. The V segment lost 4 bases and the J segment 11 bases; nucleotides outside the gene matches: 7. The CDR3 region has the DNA TGTGCCAGCAGCCCCGGCTGGGACAGGGGTTACACCTTC. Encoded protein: CASSPGWDRGYTF.

CDR3 in DNA: TGTGCCACCAGCAGAGATTTAACCGGGGAGCTGTTTTTT. This sequence encodes CATSRDLTGELFF. The rearrangement links TRBV15 to TRBJ2-2; D ambiguous. Deletions cut 0 bases from V and 5 bases from J, with 4 bases between. Looked up from germline, CDR1 is LNHNV and CDR2 is YYDKDF (reference sequence). This CDR3 region has 13 residues. The entire variable domain, with the rest obtained from reference TRBV15 and TRBJ2-2, is as follows: DAMVIQNPRYQVTQFGKPVTLSCSQTLNHNVMYWYQQKSSQAPKLLFHYYDKDFNNEADTPDNFQSRRPNTSFCFLDIRSPGLGDTAMYLCATSRDLTGELFFGEGSRLTVL.

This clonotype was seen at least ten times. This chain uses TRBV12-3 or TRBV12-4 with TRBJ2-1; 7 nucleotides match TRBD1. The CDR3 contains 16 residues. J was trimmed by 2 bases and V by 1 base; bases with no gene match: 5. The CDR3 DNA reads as TGTGCCAGCAGTTTAGACAGGGGCCTCACCTACAATGAGCAGTTCTTC. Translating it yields CASSLDRGLTYNEQFF.

CDR3 DNA: TGCGCCAGCAGCTTGAGTGCAGGGGATGGCTACACCTTC. As protein: CASSLSAGDGYTF. The chain joins TRBV5-1 to TRBJ1-2; a weak D match, TRBD1 (6 bases). The CDR3 covers 13 residues. Germline values: CDR1 SGHRS, CDR2 YFSETQ. V was shortened by 1 base and J by 6 bases, with 10 bases between the two germline ends.

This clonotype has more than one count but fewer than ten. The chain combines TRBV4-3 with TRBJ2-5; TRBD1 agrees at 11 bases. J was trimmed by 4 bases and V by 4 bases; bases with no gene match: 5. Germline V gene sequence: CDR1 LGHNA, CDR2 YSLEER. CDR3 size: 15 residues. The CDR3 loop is CASSPEDRGRETQYF. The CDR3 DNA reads TGCGCCAGCAGCCCAGAGGACAGGGGGCGAGAGACCCAGTACTTC.

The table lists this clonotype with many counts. CDR3 protein: CASRPDSDTQYF. The CDR3 DNA follows: TGTGCCAGCAGGCCCGATAGTGATACGCAGTATTTT. The genes are TRBV12-3 or TRBV12-4 and TRBJ2-3; the D is unclear. This CDR3 comprises 12 residues. With 6 bases removed from V and 6 bases from J, the gap between germline ends came to 10 bases.